Presented here are 18 T cell receptor beta chains from one specimen sequenced in a study of blood T cell repertoires in COVID-19. TCRdb keeps only in-frame clones here, not all; method: immunoSEQ multiplex PCR. The table shows some 280,000 clones, with 70% to 90% occurring only once. Sequences were obtained from peripheral blood. These receptors all stem from a woman aged 55-69 years with acute or convalescent COVID-19.

CDR3 in amino acids: CASSFGGARPGTGGTHSGNTIYF. As DNA, the CDR3 is TGCGCCAGCAGCTTTGGTGGGGCCCGACCCGGGACAGGGGGTACCCACTCTGGAAACACCATATATTTT. The J gene is TRBJ1-3, the V gene TRBV5-1, with 11 bases that match TRBD1. J gave up 0 bases and V 2 bases, and 22 bases lay outside the gene matches. The germline V gene has CDR1 SGHRS and CDR2 YFSETQ. The CDR3 extends over 23 amino acids.

This chain joins TRBV7-3 and TRBJ2-2, with D perhaps TRBD1 (5 bases). CDR1 SGHTA and CDR2 FQGTGA come from the germline V gene. V shed 5 bases and J shed 8 bases, with 15 bases lying between them. The CDR3 is 14 residues long. CDR3: CASSPGAPGGELFF. CDR3 nucleotide sequence: TGTGCCAGCAGCCCCGGTGCTCCAGGGGGGGAGCTGTTTTTT.

The chain has TRBV5-6 and TRBJ1-6; D is undetermined. CDR1 is SGHDT and CDR2 is YYEEEE in the germline V gene. The CDR3 loop spans 14 amino acids. V was clipped by 2 bases and J by 7 bases, with 10 bases between them. The DNA for the CDR3 is TGTGCCAGCAGCTTTGGGGAGAGGAATTCACCCCTCCACTTT. It translates to CASSFGERNSPLHF.

The J gene is TRBJ2-7, the V gene TRBV28; TRBD1 agrees at 9 bases. The CDR3 is made up of 13 amino acids. V was pared by 6 bases and J by 3 bases, with 3 bases of the junction left unmatched. In germline, CDR1 is MDHEN, CDR2 SYDVKM. The CDR3, as DNA: TGTGCCAGCAGGACAGGGGGACACTACGAGCAGTACTTC. This gives the protein CASRTGGHYEQYF.

V is TRBV29-1 and J is TRBJ2-1, with D maybe TRBD2 (6 bases). In germline, CDR1 is SQVTM, CDR2 ANQGSEA. V was shortened by 2 bases and J by 0 bases, with 23 bases between the two germline ends. This CDR3 contains 19 residues. This CDR3 is CSVESKSASEFYSYNEQFF. The CDR3, as DNA: TGCAGCGTTGAAAGTAAGTCCGCTAGCGAATTCTACTCCTACAATGAGCAGTTCTTC.

The CDR3 coding sequence is TGCAGTGCTAGTGAGGCCGGCGGGACTCCGGCGGAGCAGTTCTTC. Protein: CSASEAGGTPAEQFF. The chain employs TRBV20-1 and TRBJ2-1, with D possibly matching TRBD2 (6 bases). The CDR3 is 15 residues long. Germline V gene data show CDR1 as DFQATT and CDR2 as SNEGSKA (reference sequence). Trimming removed 3 bases from V and 10 bases from J, with 22 bases in between.

This chain connects TRBV6-2 or TRBV6-3 to TRBJ1-1; D call uncertain. Between the trimmed V and J ends, which lost 4 bases and 6 bases, there was a span of 15 bases. Germline assignment: CDR1 MNHEY and CDR2 SVGEGT. This CDR3 comprises 14 residues. The DNA of the CDR3 is TGTGCCAGCAGTTTGAAGGAGTACGGGGCTGAAGCTTTCTTT. Protein: CASSLKEYGAEAFF.

The gene calls are TRBV29-1 and TRBJ1-3; D unresolved. The CDR3 sequence is 13 residues long. The V end was cut by 2 bases, the J end by 1 base, with 6 bases between. Germline CDR1 reads SQVTM; CDR2 reads ANQGSEA. This chain's CDR3 is CSVEWESGNTIYF. The DNA of the CDR3 is TGCAGCGTTGAATGGGAGTCTGGAAACACCATATATTTT.

The genes are TRBV7-9 and TRBJ2-1; maybe TRBD1 (5 bases). The CDR3 covers 15 residues. V lost 5 bases, J lost 2 bases, and 13 bases lay in between. Germline V lookup: CDR1 SEHNR, CDR2 FQNEAQ (reference sequence). The DNA for the CDR3 is TGTGCCAGCAGCACGTCCCGGACAACCTACAATGAGCAGTTCTTC. This encodes CASSTSRTTYNEQFF.

The chain couples TRBV18 to TRBJ2-1, with 9 nucleotides matching TRBD2. The J segment lost 4 bases and the V segment lost 3 bases, leaving 7 bases of the junction unmatched. From germline, CDR1 is KGHSH and CDR2 LQKENI. The CDR3 loop spans 16 amino acids. As DNA, the CDR3 is TGTGCCAGCTCACCTCGGACTAGCGCTATATACAATGAGCAGTTCTTC. The encoded protein is CASSPRTSAIYNEQFF.

This sequence joins TRBV20-1 and TRBJ2-2; the match to TRBD2 covers 15 bases. Germline V lookup: CDR1 DFQATT, CDR2 SNEGSKA (reference sequence). CDR3 length: 19 amino acids. V was pared by 3 bases and J by 3 bases, with 11 bases of the junction left unmatched. The CDR3: CSASGPGLAGGAYTGELFF. The CDR3 DNA reads as TGCAGTGCTAGTGGACCGGGACTAGCGGGAGGTGCCTACACCGGGGAGCTGTTTTTT.

This clone appeared once. This chain uses TRBV7-3 with TRBJ2-1; D possibly corresponds to TRBD1 (6 bases). V lost 4 bases to trimming and J lost 2 bases, with 12 bases between them. The CDR3 covers 15 residues. CDR1 and CDR2 (germline): SGHTA, FQGTGA. CDR3 nucleotide sequence: TGTGCCAGCAGCTCGTCTTGGGGGCCCTACAATGAGCAGTTCTTC. Translating it yields CASSSSWGPYNEQFF. The entire variable domain, with the rest obtained from reference TRBV7-3 and TRBJ2-1, is as follows: GAGVSQTPSNKVTEKGKYVELRCDPISGHTALYWYRQSLGQGPEFLIYFQGTGAADDSGLPNDRFFAVRPEGSVSTLKIQRTERGDSAVYLCASSSSWGPYNEQFFGPGTRLTVL.

The genes are TRBV5-8 and TRBJ2-7, with TRBD1 matching 8 bases. Germline loops: CDR1 SGHTS, CDR2 YDEGEE. The junction had 2 bases not matched to a gene; V was cut back by 3 bases and J by 6 bases. The CDR3 contains 12 residues. The CDR3 protein is CASSWTGIEQYF. For the CDR3, the DNA is TGTGCCAGCAGCTGGACAGGGATCGAGCAGTACTTC. Using reference TRBV5-8 and TRBJ2-7 for the parts outside the CDR3, the full variable domain is EAGVTQSPTHLIKTRGQQATLRCSPISGHTSVYWYQQALGLGLQFLLWYDEGEERNRGNFPPRFSGRQFPNYSSELNVNALELEDSALYLCASSWTGIEQYFGPGTRLTVT.

There are a few counts of this clone. The V gene is TRBV10-3, the J gene TRBJ1-2; D is ambiguous. Germline V gene data show CDR1 as ENHRY and CDR2 as SYGVKD. V was trimmed by 3 bases and J by 1 base, leaving 3 bases between them. The CDR3 runs to 12 residues. The CDR3: CAISEHNYGYTF. CDR3 nucleotide sequence: TGTGCCATCAGTGAACATAACTATGGCTACACCTTC.

The chain carries TRBV7-2 and TRBJ2-1; the match to TRBD2 covers 9 bases. CDR3 length equals 15 residues. From germline, CDR1 is SGHTA and CDR2 FQGNSA. Trimming took 3 bases from V and 2 from J; bases not matched to a gene: 2. This chain's CDR3 is CASSFQRGAYNEQFF. Here the CDR3 DNA reads TGTGCCAGCAGCTTCCAGCGGGGGGCCTACAATGAGCAGTTCTTC.

The chain is built from TRBV6-5 and TRBJ1-1; unclear D gene. The germline V gene has CDR1 MNHEY and CDR2 SVGAGI. CDR3 size: 16 residues. The V end was cut by 4 bases, the J end by 1 base, with 16 bases between. CDR3 coding DNA: TGTGCCAGCAGTTTCCTAAGTGTAGGGAGGAACACTGAAGCTTTCTTT. Its translation: CASSFLSVGRNTEAFF.

This chain uses TRBV5-4 with TRBJ1-2, with D perhaps matching TRBD1 (5 bases). The ends were cut back, 3 bases at V and 5 bases at J, with 11 bases in the middle. The CDR3 totals 13 residues. The germline V gene has CDR1 SGHNT and CDR2 YYREEE (reference sequence). CDR3 DNA: TGTGCCAGCAGCTCGTCACAGGAGTATGGCTACACCTTC. Encoded protein: CASSSSQEYGYTF.

The gene calls are TRBV7-3 and TRBJ2-3; D remains unclear. The CDR3 has 16 amino acids. V was trimmed by 1 base and J by 1 base, leaving 12 bases between them. Germline lookup yields CDR1 SGHTA and CDR2 FQGTGA. The DNA of the CDR3 is TGTGCCAGCAGCTTAAACGGCGGTTGGGGCACAGATACGCAGTATTTT. Protein: CASSLNGGWGTDTQYF. Supplemented by reference TRBV7-3 and TRBJ2-3, the full variable domain reads GAGVSQTPSNKVTEKGKYVELRCDPISGHTALYWYRQSLGQGPEFLIYFQGTGAADDSGLPNDRFFAVRPEGSVSTLKIQRTERGDSAVYLCASSLNGGWGTDTQYFGPGTRLTVL.